The 24 T cell receptor beta chains given below trace back to one sample, sequenced in a study of blood T cell repertoires in COVID-19. Sequencing was performed with immunoSEQ multiplex PCR; in TCRdb, only in-frame clones are kept and a portion is missing. The sample holds about 200,000 clones; 80% to 85% are singletons and the top ten take approximately 19%. The sequencing input was peripheral blood. The receptors stem from a human donor in a cohort sampled during active COVID-19.

The chain recombines TRBV7-9 with TRBJ2-6; 7 nucleotides line up with TRBD1. Germline V CDR1 and CDR2: SEHNR, FQNEAQ (reference sequence). The CDR3 has 16 residues. Trimming at V came to 9 bases and at J to 4 bases, leaving 12 bases not matched to a gene. CDR3 in DNA: TGTGCCAGTGGGCCCTACAGGGGATTAGGGGCCAACGTCCTGACTTTC. It is translated as CASGPYRGLGANVLTF.

V gene TRBV19 combines with J gene TRBJ2-1; 13 bases align to TRBD2. In germline, CDR1 is LNHDA, CDR2 SQIVND (reference sequence). J lost 5 bases, V lost 8 bases, and 12 bases had no gene match. The CDR3 consists of 17 residues. For the CDR3, the DNA is TGTGCCAGTCCTCCCCCCGGACTAGCGGGAGCAAACAATGAGCAGTTCTTC. Its translation is CASPPPGLAGANNEQFF.

The chain has TRBV6-1 and TRBJ1-5; 7 bases are shared with TRBD1. The J segment lost 0 bases and the V segment lost 3 bases, leaving 5 bases of the junction unmatched. This CDR3 region has 16 residues. The germline V gene encodes CDR1 MNHNS and CDR2 SASEGT. CDR3 region: CASSEIQGFSNQPQHF. The DNA for the CDR3 is TGTGCCAGCAGTGAGATACAGGGGTTTAGCAATCAGCCCCAGCATTTT.

V gene TRBV7-9 combines with J gene TRBJ1-2; TRBD1 aligns across 11 bases. The CDR3 covers 15 residues. Unmatched junction bases numbered 8, after V lost 5 bases and J lost 6 bases. CDR1 and CDR2 from the germline V gene are SEHNR and FQNEAQ (reference sequence). CDR3 DNA sequence: TGTGCCAGCAGCGACCGGGACAGGGGGATGCATGGCTACACCTTC. This sequence encodes CASSDRDRGMHGYTF.

The rearrangement uses TRBV18 and TRBJ2-5; the D gene is possibly TRBD2 (5 bases). With 3 bases removed from V and 5 bases from J, the gap between germline ends came to 16 bases. The V gene's germline CDR1 is KGHSH and CDR2 LQKENI. The CDR3 totals 15 residues. CDR3 DNA: TGTGCCAGCTCACCGCAGATAGGAGGTTCGGAGACCCAGTACTTC. Protein sequence: CASSPQIGGSETQYF.

This clone was counted between two and nine times. The chain carries TRBV4-2 and TRBJ2-1; D gene ambiguous. The ends were cut back, 4 bases at V and 3 bases at J, with 10 bases in the middle. CDR3 length: 14 residues. CDR1 and CDR2 (germline): LGHNA, YNFKEQ. The CDR3 coding sequence is TGTGCCAGCAGCCCCAGTCCGCTCTACAATGAGCAGTTCTTC. Its protein product is CASSPSPLYNEQFF.

This clone was observed a handful of times. The rearrangement uses TRBV19 and TRBJ1-1; unclear D gene. The CDR3 consists of 14 residues. Germline V lookup: CDR1 LNHDA, CDR2 SQIVND (reference sequence). V lost 1 base, J lost 0 bases, and 6 bases lay in between. The CDR3 region has the DNA TGTGCCAGTAGTATAGGAACTATGAACACTGAAGCTTTCTTT. Translation: CASSIGTMNTEAFF.

The chain recombines TRBV4-2 with TRBJ2-2, with D possibly TRBD1 on 6 matching bases. The germline gives CDR1 LGHNA, CDR2 YNFKEQ. The CDR3 runs 17 residues. V dropped 0 bases and J dropped 4 bases, with 15 bases sitting between them. CDR3 nucleotide sequence: TGTGCCAGCAGCCAAGACAGACGTAGAGGGGGCACCGGGGAGCTGTTTTTT. Translated, it gives CASSQDRRRGGTGELFF.

The chain is built from TRBV9 and TRBJ2-2, with D perhaps matching TRBD2 (6 bases). The CDR3 spans 16 residues. V was trimmed by 3 bases and J by 5 bases, leaving 17 bases between them. CDR1 and CDR2 from the germline V gene are SGDLS and YYNGEE. The CDR3: CASSAPGLQRTGELFF. The DNA for the CDR3 is TGTGCCAGCAGCGCCCCGGGACTCCAACGTACCGGGGAGCTGTTTTTT. Using reference TRBV9 and TRBJ2-2 for the parts outside the CDR3, the full variable domain is DSGVTQTPKHLITATGQRVTLRCSPRSGDLSVYWYQQSLDQGLQFLIQYYNGEERAKGNILERFSAQQFPDLHSELNLSSLELGDSALYFCASSAPGLQRTGELFFGEGSRLTVL.

This clone was observed once. The rearrangement uses TRBV7-8 and TRBJ2-5; TRBD2 aligns across 9 bases. The V gene's germline CDR1 is SGHVS and CDR2 FQNEAQ. J was trimmed by 4 bases and V by 7 bases; bases with no gene match: 4. The CDR3 length is 13 residues. This CDR3 is CASKAGGGETQYF. DNA for the CDR3: TGTGCCAGCAAAGCGGGGGGCGGAGAGACCCAGTACTTC.

This clone showed up just once. This sequence joins TRBV19 and TRBJ2-1; 9 bases map to TRBD2. Germline values: CDR1 LNHDA, CDR2 SQIVND (reference sequence). Unmatched junction bases numbered 11, after V lost 6 bases and J lost 5 bases. The CDR3 is 16 amino acids. CDR3 sequence (DNA): TGTGCCAGTAGAGGCGGGGGGGCCTTTCCAGACAATGAGCAGTTCTTC. Its protein is CASRGGGAFPDNEQFF.

V gene TRBV15 combines with J gene TRBJ2-5, with 11 bases aligning to TRBD2. The CDR3 is 19 residues long. The trim removed 0 bases at V and 4 bases at J, leaving 13 bases unmatched. Per the germline V gene, CDR1 is LNHNV and CDR2 is YYDKDF (reference sequence). The CDR3 DNA is TGTGCCACCAGCAGAGAGCGGCCCAATCTAGCGGGGGGTGTAGAGACCCAGTACTTC. Its translation: CATSRERPNLAGGVETQYF.

The sample holds one count of this clone. The rearrangement uses TRBV9 and TRBJ1-1, with D tentatively TRBD1 (5 bases). Deletions cut 2 bases from V and 3 bases from J, with 8 bases between. Germline V gene lookup returns CDR1 SGDLS and CDR2 YYNGEE. The CDR3 runs 13 residues. The CDR3 loop is CASSVRVDTEAFF. CDR3 DNA sequence: TGTGCCAGCAGCGTCAGGGTGGACACTGAAGCTTTCTTT.

The V call is TRBV5-4, the J call TRBJ2-2; D perhaps matches TRBD1 (5 bases). The germline V gene encodes CDR1 SGHNT and CDR2 YYREEE (reference sequence). V gave up 2 bases and J gave up 6 bases, with 5 bases separating them. This CDR3 is 12 amino acids long. CDR3 in DNA: TGTGCCAGCAGCTTCAGGGCCGGGGAGCTGTTTTTT. The encoded protein is CASSFRAGELFF. Full variable domain (rest looked up from reference TRBV5-4 and TRBJ2-2): ETGVTQSPTHLIKTRGQQVTLRCSSQSGHNTVSWYQQALGQGPQFIFQYYREEENGRGNFPPRFSGLQFPNYSSELNVNALELDDSALYLCASSFRAGELFFGEGSRLTVL.

This clone was picked up a small number of times. The V and J genes are TRBV27 and TRBJ1-1; TRBD1 might be the D (5 bases). Germline lookup yields CDR1 MNHEY and CDR2 SMNVEV (reference sequence). Trimming shortened V by 5 bases and J by 11 bases, and 27 bases separated the two germline ends. This CDR3 spans 16 amino acids. CDR3 sequence (DNA): TGTGCCAGCAGTGGGAACTCAGGGCGAAGCTCCCAAGTGGCTTTCTTT. Its protein product is CASSGNSGRSSQVAFF.

The rearrangement uses TRBV2 and TRBJ1-1; D unclear. With 10 bases removed from V and 0 bases from J, the gap between germline ends came to 12 bases. Germline lookup yields CDR1 SNHLY and CDR2 FYNNEI. CDR3 length: 13 amino acids. In DNA form, the CDR3 reads TGTGCCACCCAGTGGGAGATGAACACTGAAGCTTTCTTT. The encoded protein is CATQWEMNTEAFF.

This clone was detected only once. The chain employs TRBV9 and TRBJ1-1; 9 positions agree with TRBD1. The CDR3 loop spans 15 amino acids. V lost 4 bases and J lost 5; bases outside the gene matches: 9. Germline loops: CDR1 SGDLS, CDR2 YYNGEE. The CDR3 nucleotides read TGTGCCAGCAGCCTCCGGACAGGGGTGGAAACTGAAGCTTTCTTT. The encoded protein is CASSLRTGVETEAFF.

The chain links TRBV7-9 to TRBJ2-2; 9 nucleotides align to TRBD1. Germline lookup yields CDR1 SEHNR and CDR2 FQNEAQ (reference sequence). The trim removed 3 bases at V and 5 bases at J, leaving 4 bases unmatched. The CDR3 is 15 amino acids. The DNA of the CDR3 is TGTGCCAGCAGCTTGGGACAGGGCATTACCGGGGAGCTGTTTTTT. Protein: CASSLGQGITGELFF.

V and J are TRBV6-1 and TRBJ1-2, with TRBD1 as a possible D gene (5 bases). V dropped 3 bases and J dropped 2 bases, with 22 bases sitting between them. The germline V gene has CDR1 MNHNS and CDR2 SASEGT. The CDR3 is made up of 18 amino acids. The CDR3 is CASSDSLGRALLNYGYTF. The CDR3, as DNA: TGTGCCAGCAGTGATAGTCTGGGCAGGGCCCTCTTGAACTATGGCTACACCTTC.

The V gene is TRBV7-4, the J gene TRBJ2-7; 8 bases agree with TRBD1. The CDR3 covers 16 residues. The trim removed 1 base at V and 4 bases at J, leaving 9 bases unmatched. CDR1 is SGHVT, CDR2 SQSDAQ, per germline. The DNA of the CDR3 is TGTGCCAGCAGCTTAGGGGGACAGGTCAACCAGTACGAGCAGTACGTC. This sequence encodes CASSLGGQVNQYEQYV.

By sample share, this clone is medium-sized. This chain connects TRBV19 to TRBJ2-1, with TRBD2 identical over 12 bases. Germline assignment: CDR1 LNHDA and CDR2 SQIVND (reference sequence). The trim removed 4 bases at V and 15 bases at J, leaving 13 bases unmatched. The CDR3 spans 15 residues. The CDR3 is CASSNPSGGALNWFF. CDR3 coding DNA: TGTGCCAGTAGTAACCCTAGCGGGGGGGCTCTAAACTGGTTCTTC.

The chain carries TRBV5-6 and TRBJ1-2, with 7 positions matching TRBD1. J lost 9 bases, V lost 1 base, and 6 bases had no gene match. The length of the CDR3 is 13 residues. Germline CDR1 SGHDT, CDR2 YYEEEE. This CDR3 reads CASSLLSGGSYTF. The CDR3 bases are TGTGCCAGCAGCTTGCTGTCAGGGGGTAGCTACACCTTC.

The chain combines TRBV11-2 with TRBJ2-5; D is unresolved. Germline V gene sequence: CDR1 SGHAT, CDR2 FQNNGV. The length of the CDR3 is 13 residues. Trimming stripped 0 bases from V and 5 bases from J, with 7 bases between. CDR3 sequence (DNA): TGTGCCAGCAGCTTAGATCCCGGGGAGACCCAGTACTTC. Its translation is CASSLDPGETQYF.

This clone was recorded once. CDR3 in amino acids: CASSDSGEPNTEAFF. In DNA, the CDR3 is TGTGCCAGCAGTGACTCCGGGGAGCCTAACACTGAAGCTTTCTTT. The chain links TRBV6-4 to TRBJ1-1; D remains ambiguous. V was clipped by 0 bases and J by 2 bases, with 10 bases between them. The CDR3 consists of 15 residues. Per the germline V gene, CDR1 is MRHNA and CDR2 is SNTAGT.